Included here is one T cell receptor beta chain sequence, with context. Its specific antigen is unknown. No base quality information exists; no much larger clone differs at one position. RNA was extracted using the RNeasy kit, and roughly 0.5 to 1 microgram was reverse transcribed with random hexamers. The immunoSEQ multiplex PCR assay, which covers 54 Vbeta and 13 Jbeta segments, was used to amplify TCR beta CDR3 regions. To correct PCR amplification bias, a synthetic template baseline was used for both primer optimization and computational correction. In the paper's pipeline: Reads were assigned to V, D and J genes according to IMGT and analyzed in immunoSEQ Analyzer, with only productive sequences retained. Clonality was computed as one minus Shannon entropy normalized by log2 of the number of productive unique sequences. For each patient and control, public and private clones were evaluated within the 100 most prevalent clones. A clone was defined as Susac-specific if it was absent from the healthy and MS cohorts, from about 1,100 published viral clones and from other ImmuneACCESS disease sequences. The public sequencing data were trimmed at Q25 with fastp and processed into clonotypes with MiXCR by TCRdb, which kept only in-frame beta chains. Records with the same CDR3 protein are collapsed into one entry carrying the most frequent genes and DNA. Clone size and V and J calls follow TCRdb, not the original study. This sample is represented by about 110,000 distinct CDR3 sequences; about 96% of them were singletons. The ten largest clones represent approximately 0.092% of the sample.

Relative to germline, V is 5 bases shorter and J is 3 bases shorter, with 17 bases between their ends. The germline V gene (reference sequence) provides CDR1 LNHDA and CDR2 SQIVND. The CDR3 runs 15 amino acids, cysteine and phenylalanine included. CDR3 DNA is the only sequence kept; it has 45 bases, read in frame from the first base. This entry belongs to a study of CD8 T cells in Susac syndrome (dated by TCRdb to between 2017 and 2020). Regarding the research as a whole: Repertoire sequencing was used to test whether CD8+ T cell activation and differentiation in Susac syndrome was antigen driven. The full study reports these points: The number of individuals in the TCR sequencing and HLA analysis was acknowledged as relatively small.

Peripheral blood CD8+ and CD4+ T cells from healthy donors, Susac syndrome patients and multiple sclerosis patients were profiled by high-throughput TCR beta sequencing. Healthy donors were age- and sex-matched controls. Bulk CD8+ and CD4+ T cells were purified magnetically by negative isolation, whereas CD8+ TEMRA cells were enriched by FACS. Blood was collected in EDTA tubes and processed within 24 hours, with PBMCs isolated through density gradient centrifugation. PBMCs intended for TCR sequencing were frozen in liquid nitrogen and were later thawed in a 37 degrees C water bath. A purity of at least 90% was achieved for sorted or isolated CD4+, CD8+ and CD8+ TEMRA cells.

Sample: CD4+ T cells from PBMCs. This clonotype originated in a human donor in good health. The rearrangement combines TRBV19 with TRBJ2-7; the D gene assignment is ambiguous. The DNA reads TGTGCCAGTAGTGCCTCCGCCGGGTCGCTCTACGAGCAGTACTTC. The translation is CASSASAGSLYEQYF.